The rows below give T cell receptor beta chains drawn from one sample of a study of T cells after yellow fever vaccination. MiXCR, run by TCRdb on the 5' RACE reads, gives a single entry per CDR3 protein. The sample records 300,000 to 350,000 distinct CDR3 sequences, around 4.3% being singletons. Sequences were derived from PBMCs, sampled 15 days after the yellow fever booster vaccination. These receptors originate from a man younger than 35 who received the YFV17D yellow fever vaccine. The CDR3 runs from the conserved cysteine through the conserved F or W. Fields, in order: CDR3 DNA, CDR3 protein, V gene, CDR3 length, D gene, clone size, J gene. The D gene is left open where the match is weak. Clone size, where shown, is once, few, many, or a class for clones that have expanded.

CDR3nt: TGCGCCAGCAGCCAAGATTTAGGGACACTCTTAGGCACAGATACGCAGTATTTT; CDR3aa: CASSQDLGTLLGTDTQYF; v_gene: TRBV4-3; len: 18; d_gene: NA; abundance: few; j_gene: TRBJ2-3
CDR3nt: TGTGCCAGCAGTGAAGTTAGTACAGGGGGGAGCTATGGCTACACCTTC; CDR3aa: CASSEVSTGGSYGYTF; v_gene: TRBV6-1; len: 16; d_gene: TRBD1; abundance: many; j_gene: TRBJ1-2
CDR3nt: TGTGCCACCAGTGATGGGGGGACTAGCGGGGGATGGGAGACCCAGTACTTC; CDR3aa: CATSDGGTSGGWETQYF; v_gene: TRBV24-1; len: 17; d_gene: TRBD2; abundance: many; j_gene: TRBJ2-5
CDR3nt: TGTGCCAGCAGCCCTCGGACAGGGGGCACTGAAAAACTGTTTTTT; CDR3aa: CASSPRTGGTEKLFF; v_gene: TRBV7-2; len: 15; d_gene: TRBD1; abundance: NA; j_gene: TRBJ1-4
CDR3nt: TGTGCCAGCAGCAAAGTCCTCGCCGGATACAGGGAAACAAACCTCGGTGAGCAGTTCTTC; CDR3aa: CASSKVLAGYRETNLGEQFF; v_gene: TRBV21-1; len: 20; d_gene: NA; abundance: NA; j_gene: TRBJ2-1
CDR3nt: TGCGCCAGCAGCCAAGATGTAATAGGACAAAACACTGAAGCTTTCTTT; CDR3aa: CASSQDVIGQNTEAFF; v_gene: TRBV4-3; len: 16; d_gene: NA; abundance: few; j_gene: TRBJ1-1
CDR3nt: TGTGCCAGCAGTGCCCTTACGAACTATGGCTACACCTTC; CDR3aa: CASSALTNYGYTF; v_gene: TRBV6-1; len: 13; d_gene: NA; abundance: many; j_gene: TRBJ1-2
CDR3nt: TGCAGTGCTATCCTAGCGGGGAATCAAGAGACCCAGTACTTC; CDR3aa: CSAILAGNQETQYF; v_gene: TRBV20-1; len: 14; d_gene: TRBD2; abundance: few; j_gene: TRBJ2-5
CDR3nt: TGCGCCAGCAGCCAAGATGATCGGGGGGGCCCTATGGAGACCCAGTACTTC; CDR3aa: CASSQDDRGGPMETQYF; v_gene: TRBV4-1; len: 17; d_gene: TRBD2; abundance: many; j_gene: TRBJ2-5
CDR3nt: TGCGCCAGCAGCCAAGAGGCGACTAGCAATGAGCAGTTCTTC; CDR3aa: CASSQEATSNEQFF; v_gene: TRBV4-3; len: 14; d_gene: NA; abundance: few; j_gene: TRBJ2-1
CDR3nt: TGTGCCAGCTGCCCGGGACAGGGAAACAATGAGCAGTTCTTC; CDR3aa: CASCPGQGNNEQFF; v_gene: TRBV7-6; len: 14; d_gene: TRBD1; abundance: many; j_gene: TRBJ2-1
CDR3nt: TGTGCCAGCAGCTTAATACTAGGACAGGGGGTTTTCAATGAGCAGTTCTTC; CDR3aa: CASSLILGQGVFNEQFF; v_gene: TRBV7-2; len: 17; d_gene: TRBD1; abundance: many; j_gene: TRBJ2-1
CDR3nt: TGTGCCAGCTCACCACCTCCCGGCGGGGAGACCCAGTACTTC; CDR3aa: CASSPPPGGETQYF; v_gene: TRBV18; len: 14; d_gene: NA; abundance: few; j_gene: TRBJ2-5
CDR3nt: TGTGCCAGCAGTTTAACCGGACTAGTTAGCGATACGCAGTATTTT; CDR3aa: CASSLTGLVSDTQYF; v_gene: TRBV28; len: 15; d_gene: TRBD2; abundance: NA; j_gene: TRBJ2-3
CDR3nt: TGTGCCAGCAAGCGAGGGGGAGAAGAGACCCAGTACTTC; CDR3aa: CASKRGGEETQYF; v_gene: TRBV19; len: 13; d_gene: NA; abundance: few; j_gene: TRBJ2-5
CDR3nt: TGTGCCAGCAGCTTAGCGGTGGGGCAGTACCGCTATGGCTACACCTTC; CDR3aa: CASSLAVGQYRYGYTF; v_gene: TRBV7-9; len: 16; d_gene: NA; abundance: NA; j_gene: TRBJ1-2
CDR3nt: TGTGCCAGCAGCCGCCTGGACAGCCCTAGCTCCTACGAGCAGTACTTC; CDR3aa: CASSRLDSPSSYEQYF; v_gene: TRBV4-2; len: 16; d_gene: NA; abundance: many; j_gene: TRBJ2-7
CDR3nt: TGCGCCAGCAGCTTGGAGGGGCGCAGGGATAATGAGCAGTTCTTC; CDR3aa: CASSLEGRRDNEQFF; v_gene: TRBV5-1; len: 15; d_gene: NA; abundance: NA; j_gene: TRBJ2-1
CDR3nt: TGCAGTGCTGCCCAGGGACTAGCGGGGGGAGGGACGCAGTATTTT; CDR3aa: CSAAQGLAGGGTQYF; v_gene: TRBV20-1; len: 15; d_gene: TRBD2; abundance: many; j_gene: TRBJ2-3
CDR3nt: TGTGCCAGCAGTTTACTAAGGCCAACTAGCACAGATACGCAGTATTTT; CDR3aa: CASSLLRPTSTDTQYF; v_gene: TRBV27; len: 16; d_gene: NA; abundance: few; j_gene: TRBJ2-3
CDR3nt: TGTGCCAGCAGCGTGCGGGGGATCGCTAGCACAGATACGCAGTATTTT; CDR3aa: CASSVRGIASTDTQYF; v_gene: TRBV9; len: 16; d_gene: TRBD2; abundance: many; j_gene: TRBJ2-3
CDR3nt: TGCGCCAGCAGCTCAAGCAACAGGAAGGAGGATGGCTACACCTTC; CDR3aa: CASSSSNRKEDGYTF; v_gene: TRBV5-1; len: 15; d_gene: NA; abundance: many; j_gene: TRBJ1-2
CDR3nt: TGTGCCAGCAGCACTGATAGGGCTGGGGCCAACGTCCTGACTTTC; CDR3aa: CASSTDRAGANVLTF; v_gene: TRBV6-6; len: 15; d_gene: NA; abundance: NA; j_gene: TRBJ2-6
CDR3nt: TGCGCCAGCAGCCAAGTCCCCCAGGGGATGAGGCTTTCGGGGTTGCACACTGAAGCTTTCTTT; CDR3aa: CASSQVPQGMRLSGLHTEAFF; v_gene: TRBV4-3; len: 21; d_gene: NA; abundance: few; j_gene: TRBJ1-1
CDR3nt: TGTGCCAGCAGAAGATGGGGGCAGGAGACCGGGGAGCTGTTTTTT; CDR3aa: CASRRWGQETGELFF; v_gene: TRBV6-2/TRBV6-3; len: 15; d_gene: NA; abundance: NA; j_gene: TRBJ2-2
CDR3nt: TGTGCCAGCAGCTTCGAGCGGGGGGGCCTCGTTGAGCAGTTCTTC; CDR3aa: CASSFERGGLVEQFF; v_gene: TRBV7-3; len: 15; d_gene: TRBD2; abundance: few; j_gene: TRBJ2-1
CDR3nt: TGTGCCAGCAGTTTGGAGTCTGGGAATGAGCAGTTCTTC; CDR3aa: CASSLESGNEQFF; v_gene: TRBV28; len: 13; d_gene: NA; abundance: few; j_gene: TRBJ2-1
CDR3nt: TGTGCCAGCAGCTTATTCTCGGGGGGGAAAGATACGCAGTATTTT; CDR3aa: CASSLFSGGKDTQYF; v_gene: TRBV7-8; len: 15; d_gene: TRBD2; abundance: many; j_gene: TRBJ2-3
CDR3nt: TGTGCCAGCAGCTTGTGGGCGTTGGGGGCCAACGTCCTGACTTTC; CDR3aa: CASSLWALGANVLTF; v_gene: TRBV7-9; len: 15; d_gene: NA; abundance: many; j_gene: TRBJ2-6
CDR3nt: TGTGCCAGCAGCCAGATGGTTCGAGAGACCCAGTACTTC; CDR3aa: CASSQMVRETQYF; v_gene: TRBV14; len: 13; d_gene: NA; abundance: NA; j_gene: TRBJ2-5
CDR3nt: TGTGCCAGCAGTTACAGCACTAGGAGGGAGACCCAGTACTTC; CDR3aa: CASSYSTRRETQYF; v_gene: TRBV6-2/TRBV6-3; len: 14; d_gene: NA; abundance: many; j_gene: TRBJ2-5
CDR3nt: TGTGCCAGCAGTTACGAGGTCGGAAGCTCCTACAATGAGCAGTTCTTC; CDR3aa: CASSYEVGSSYNEQFF; v_gene: TRBV6-5; len: 16; d_gene: NA; abundance: many; j_gene: TRBJ2-1
CDR3nt: TGCGCCAGCAGCCCCGCGGGGTGGGGACTAGCGGGGGGCCCCAGTGAGCAGTTCTTC; CDR3aa: CASSPAGWGLAGGPSEQFF; v_gene: TRBV5-1; len: 19; d_gene: TRBD2; abundance: NA; j_gene: TRBJ2-1
CDR3nt: TGTGCCACCAGTGATATGGCGGGGGGAGTTGGTAATACGCAGTATTTT; CDR3aa: CATSDMAGGVGNTQYF; v_gene: TRBV24-1; len: 16; d_gene: TRBD2; abundance: NA; j_gene: TRBJ2-3
CDR3nt: TGCGCCAGCAGCCAAGATGTACAGGGGGCCTTATTATATGGCTACACCTTC; CDR3aa: CASSQDVQGALLYGYTF; v_gene: TRBV4-3; len: 17; d_gene: TRBD1; abundance: few; j_gene: TRBJ1-2
CDR3nt: TGTGCCAGCAGCTTGCTACGCGCTCTCTATGGCTACACCTTC; CDR3aa: CASSLLRALYGYTF; v_gene: TRBV5-6; len: 14; d_gene: NA; abundance: few; j_gene: TRBJ1-2
CDR3nt: TGCAGCGCTAGACAGCTGACGGGTAACTATGGCTACACCTTC; CDR3aa: CSARQLTGNYGYTF; v_gene: TRBV29-1; len: 14; d_gene: NA; abundance: many; j_gene: TRBJ1-2
CDR3nt: TGTGCCAGCAGCCAGCCCCTAAGCGGGGCGGGGGATACGCAGTATTTT; CDR3aa: CASSQPLSGAGDTQYF; v_gene: TRBV4-2; len: 16; d_gene: TRBD2; abundance: few; j_gene: TRBJ2-3
CDR3nt: TGCGCCAGCAGCCAAGGGGGCCTACCCGGGGAGCTGTTTTTT; CDR3aa: CASSQGGLPGELFF; v_gene: TRBV4-1; len: 14; d_gene: NA; abundance: NA; j_gene: TRBJ2-2
CDR3nt: TGCGCCAGCAGCGTTGGGGATTATGGCTACACCTTC; CDR3aa: CASSVGDYGYTF; v_gene: TRBV4-1; len: 12; d_gene: NA; abundance: many; j_gene: TRBJ1-2
CDR3nt: TGTGCCAGCAGCACTCTTTTGGCAGAGCCCCAGCATTTT; CDR3aa: CASSTLLAEPQHF; v_gene: TRBV4-2; len: 13; d_gene: NA; abundance: few; j_gene: TRBJ1-5
CDR3nt: TGTGCCAGCAGTTCGACCGGGACAGGGCCGGCCACTGAAGCTTTCTTT; CDR3aa: CASSSTGTGPATEAFF; v_gene: TRBV12-3/TRBV12-4; len: 16; d_gene: TRBD1; abundance: NA; j_gene: TRBJ1-1
CDR3nt: TGTGCCAGCAGTACCCGGCTTAATGAGCAGTTCTTC; CDR3aa: CASSTRLNEQFF; v_gene: TRBV12-3/TRBV12-4; len: 12; d_gene: NA; abundance: many; j_gene: TRBJ2-1
CDR3nt: TGTGCCAGCAGCCCAGCAGCGGGGGGGCCCTACAATGAGCAGTTCTTC; CDR3aa: CASSPAAGGPYNEQFF; v_gene: TRBV9; len: 16; d_gene: TRBD2; abundance: many; j_gene: TRBJ2-1
CDR3nt: TGCAGCGTTGTTGGGGAGACATCCTACAATGAGCAGTTCTTC; CDR3aa: CSVVGETSYNEQFF; v_gene: TRBV29-1; len: 14; d_gene: NA; abundance: NA; j_gene: TRBJ2-1
CDR3nt: TGTGCCAGCAGTTACTCGACAGGACAGGGTCTTCAGCCCCAGCATTTT; CDR3aa: CASSYSTGQGLQPQHF; v_gene: TRBV6-6; len: 16; d_gene: TRBD1; abundance: few; j_gene: TRBJ1-5
CDR3nt: TGTGCCAGCAGTAGTCTAGCGGGGGGGCGGGAGCAGTACTTC; CDR3aa: CASSSLAGGREQYF; v_gene: TRBV12-3/TRBV12-4; len: 14; d_gene: TRBD2; abundance: many; j_gene: TRBJ2-7
CDR3nt: TGTGCCACCAGCAGAGATCTGGGGGCAGATACGCAGTATTTT; CDR3aa: CATSRDLGADTQYF; v_gene: TRBV15; len: 14; d_gene: NA; abundance: few; j_gene: TRBJ2-3
CDR3nt: TGTGCCAGCAGCTTACCGACTGGGAAGATACCCTCCGATATATACAATGAGCAGTTCTTC; CDR3aa: CASSLPTGKIPSDIYNEQFF; v_gene: TRBV11-2; len: 20; d_gene: NA; abundance: NA; j_gene: TRBJ2-1
CDR3nt: TGTGCCAGCAGCTTAGTGACTTGGGACACCCGCAATGAGCAGTTCTTC; CDR3aa: CASSLVTWDTRNEQFF; v_gene: TRBV13; len: 16; d_gene: NA; abundance: many; j_gene: TRBJ2-1
CDR3nt: TGTGCCAGCAGCTTTAGGACAGGGAGCACTGAAGCTTTCTTT; CDR3aa: CASSFRTGSTEAFF; v_gene: TRBV5-5; len: 14; d_gene: TRBD1; abundance: few; j_gene: TRBJ1-1
CDR3nt: TGTGCCAGCAGTTATCGGGGGGCACGACGGGATACGCAGTATTTT; CDR3aa: CASSYRGARRDTQYF; v_gene: TRBV6-2/TRBV6-3; len: 15; d_gene: NA; abundance: many; j_gene: TRBJ2-3
CDR3nt: TGTGCCAGCAGTTTATCAGGATTTGGGGCCGATGGCTACACCTTC; CDR3aa: CASSLSGFGADGYTF; v_gene: TRBV27; len: 15; d_gene: NA; abundance: few; j_gene: TRBJ1-2
CDR3nt: TGCGCCAGCAGCTTTAGCGGGGGGCCAGAGTACGAGCAGTACTTC; CDR3aa: CASSFSGGPEYEQYF; v_gene: TRBV5-1; len: 15; d_gene: TRBD2; abundance: NA; j_gene: TRBJ2-7
CDR3nt: TGTGCCTGGAGGACATCCGGAGGGTATGGCTACACCTTC; CDR3aa: CAWRTSGGYGYTF; v_gene: TRBV30; len: 13; d_gene: NA; abundance: few; j_gene: TRBJ1-2